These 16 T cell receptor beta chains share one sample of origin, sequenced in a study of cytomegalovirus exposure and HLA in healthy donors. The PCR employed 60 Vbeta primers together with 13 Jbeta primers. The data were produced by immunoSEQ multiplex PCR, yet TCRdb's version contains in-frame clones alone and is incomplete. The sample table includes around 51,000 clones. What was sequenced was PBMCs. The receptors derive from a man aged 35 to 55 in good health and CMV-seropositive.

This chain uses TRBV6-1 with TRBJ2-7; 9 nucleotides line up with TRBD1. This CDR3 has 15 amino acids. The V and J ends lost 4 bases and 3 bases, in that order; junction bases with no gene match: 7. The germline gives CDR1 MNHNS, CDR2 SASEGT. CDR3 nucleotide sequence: TGTGCCAGCAGTGGCTACAGGGGGCGGAACTACGAGCAGTACTTC. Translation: CASSGYRGRNYEQYF.

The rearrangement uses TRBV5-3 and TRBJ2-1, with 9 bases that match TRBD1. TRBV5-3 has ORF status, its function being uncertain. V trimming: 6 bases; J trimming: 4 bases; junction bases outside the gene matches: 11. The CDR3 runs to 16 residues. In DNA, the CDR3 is TGTGCCAGAAATCGGTCACAGGGGGCAGGTTACAATGAGCAGTTCTTC. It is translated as CARNRSQGAGYNEQFF.

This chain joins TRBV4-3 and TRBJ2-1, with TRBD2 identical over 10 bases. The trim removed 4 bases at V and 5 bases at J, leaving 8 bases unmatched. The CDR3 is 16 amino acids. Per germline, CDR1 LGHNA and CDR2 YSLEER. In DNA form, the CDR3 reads TGCGCCAGCAGCCGGGATCTAGCGGGGGACAACAATGAGCAGTTCTTC. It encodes CASSRDLAGDNNEQFF.

DNA of the CDR3: TGTGCCAGCAGTTCTAGCGGGAGTAACGAGCAGTACTTC. Translated, it gives CASSSSGSNEQYF. J is TRBJ2-7 and V is TRBV28; TRBD2 agrees at 10 bases. This CDR3 is 13 amino acids long. Germline trimming cut 4 bases from V and 5 bases from J; bases unmatched to any gene: 2. Germline-derived CDR1 and CDR2 are MDHEN and SYDVKM. Full variable domain (remainder filled in from reference TRBV28 and TRBJ2-7): DVKVTQSSRYLVKRTGEKVFLECVQDMDHENMFWYRQDPGLGLRLIYFSYDVKMKEKGDIPEGYSVSREKKERFSLILESASTNQTSMYLCASSSSGSNEQYFGPGTRLTVT.

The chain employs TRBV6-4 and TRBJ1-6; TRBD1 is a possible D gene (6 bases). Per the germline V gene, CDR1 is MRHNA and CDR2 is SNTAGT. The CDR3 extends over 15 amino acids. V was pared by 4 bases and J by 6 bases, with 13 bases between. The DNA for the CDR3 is TGTGCCAGCAGTGCCGGACAGAGCTTTAATTCACCCCTCCACTTT. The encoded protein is CASSAGQSFNSPLHF.

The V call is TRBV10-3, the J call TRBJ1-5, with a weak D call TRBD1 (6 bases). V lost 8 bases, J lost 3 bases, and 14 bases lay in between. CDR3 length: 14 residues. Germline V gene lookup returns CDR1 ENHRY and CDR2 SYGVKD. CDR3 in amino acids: CAISETGNNQPQHF. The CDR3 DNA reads TGTGCCATCTCGGAGACAGGCAACAATCAGCCCCAGCATTTT.

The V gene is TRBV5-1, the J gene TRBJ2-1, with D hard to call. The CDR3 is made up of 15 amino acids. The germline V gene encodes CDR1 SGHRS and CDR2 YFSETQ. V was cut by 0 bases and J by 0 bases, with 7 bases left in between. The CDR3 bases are TGCGCCAGCAGCTTGGGAGGATTCTCCTACAATGAGCAGTTCTTC. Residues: CASSLGGFSYNEQFF.

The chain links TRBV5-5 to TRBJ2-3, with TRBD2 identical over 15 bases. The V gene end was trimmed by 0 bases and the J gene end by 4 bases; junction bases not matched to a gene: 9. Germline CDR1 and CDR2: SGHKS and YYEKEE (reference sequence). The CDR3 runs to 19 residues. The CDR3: CASSLDGTSGGSSADTQYF. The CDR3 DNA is TGTGCCAGCAGCTTGGATGGGACTAGCGGGGGGTCGAGCGCAGATACGCAGTATTTT.

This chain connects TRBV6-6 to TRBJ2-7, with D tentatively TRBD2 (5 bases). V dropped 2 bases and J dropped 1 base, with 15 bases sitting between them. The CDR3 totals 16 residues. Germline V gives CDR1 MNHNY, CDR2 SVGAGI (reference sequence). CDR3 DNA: TGTGCCAGCAGTTACGAGCGGATTGGGAGTTCCTACGAGCAGTACTTC. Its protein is CASSYERIGSSYEQYF.

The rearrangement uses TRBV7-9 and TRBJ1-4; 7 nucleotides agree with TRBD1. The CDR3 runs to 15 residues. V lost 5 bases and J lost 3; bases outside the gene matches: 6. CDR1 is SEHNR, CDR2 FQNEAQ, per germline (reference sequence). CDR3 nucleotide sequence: TGTGCCAGCAGCAGACAGGGTACAGCTAATGAAAAACTGTTTTTT. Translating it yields CASSRQGTANEKLFF.

CDR3 nucleotide sequence: TGTGCCAGCAGTGAAAGGGGGGGTTCTAACACTGAAGCTTTCTTT. Its protein is CASSERGGSNTEAFF. V and J are TRBV2 and TRBJ1-1; D may be TRBD1 (6 bases). Trimming stripped 2 bases from V and 2 bases from J, with 12 bases between. CDR1 and CDR2 (germline): SNHLY, FYNNEI. The CDR3 is 15 amino acids.

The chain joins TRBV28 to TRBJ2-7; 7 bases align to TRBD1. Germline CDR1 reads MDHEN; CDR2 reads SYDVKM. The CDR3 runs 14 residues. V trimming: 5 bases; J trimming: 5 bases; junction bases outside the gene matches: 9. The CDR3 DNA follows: TGTGCCAGCAGTCCCTATAAGGGGGCGCACGAGCAGTACTTC. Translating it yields CASSPYKGAHEQYF.

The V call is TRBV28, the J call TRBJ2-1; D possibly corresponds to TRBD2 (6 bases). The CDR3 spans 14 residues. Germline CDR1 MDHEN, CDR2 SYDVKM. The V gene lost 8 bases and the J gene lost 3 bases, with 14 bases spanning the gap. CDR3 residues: CASRTGLIYNEQFF. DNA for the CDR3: TGTGCCAGCCGAACGGGACTTATCTACAATGAGCAGTTCTTC.

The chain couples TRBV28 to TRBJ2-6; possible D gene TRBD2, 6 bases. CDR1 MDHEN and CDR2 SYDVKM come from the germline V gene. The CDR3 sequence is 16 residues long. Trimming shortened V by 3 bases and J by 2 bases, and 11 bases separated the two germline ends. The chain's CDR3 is CASSFGGPAGANVLTF. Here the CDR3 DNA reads TGTGCCAGCAGTTTTGGAGGGCCGGCTGGGGCCAACGTCCTGACTTTC.

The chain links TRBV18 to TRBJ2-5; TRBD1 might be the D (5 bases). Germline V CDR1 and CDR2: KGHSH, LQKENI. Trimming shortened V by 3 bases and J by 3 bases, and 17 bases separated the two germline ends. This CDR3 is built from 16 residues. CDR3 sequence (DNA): TGTGCCAGCTCACCTCTACTTCAGGGTGGTGAAGAGACCCAGTACTTC. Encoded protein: CASSPLLQGGEETQYF. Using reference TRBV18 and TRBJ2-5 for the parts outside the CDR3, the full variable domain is NAGVMQNPRHLVRRRGQEARLRCSPMKGHSHVYWYRQLPEEGLKFMVYLQKENIIDESGMPKERFSAEFPKEGPSILRIQQVVRGDSAAYFCASSPLLQGGEETQYFGPGTRLLVL.

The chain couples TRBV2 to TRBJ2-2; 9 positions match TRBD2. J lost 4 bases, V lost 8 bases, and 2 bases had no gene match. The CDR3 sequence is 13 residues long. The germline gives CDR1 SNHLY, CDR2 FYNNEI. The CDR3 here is CASAGGVTGELFF. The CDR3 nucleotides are TGTGCCAGCGCGGGAGGGGTCACCGGGGAGCTGTTTTTT.